The 22 T cell receptor beta chains given below trace back to one sample, sequenced in a study of cytomegalovirus exposure and HLA in healthy donors. Vbeta (60) and Jbeta (13) primers were used in the PCR. Measured with immunoSEQ multiplex PCR; TCRdb has only the in-frame clones, and not every one. The table shows 110,000 or so clones, with around three quarters occurring only once. Specimen: PBMCs. These receptors were obtained from a man in his fifties or sixties in good health and CMV-seropositive.

The V and J genes are TRBV18 and TRBJ2-6; D unclear. Germline V lookup: CDR1 KGHSH, CDR2 LQKENI. The CDR3 has 16 residues. The germline V and J ends were trimmed by 0 bases and 1 base, with 7 bases remaining between them. The CDR3 coding sequence is TGTGCCAGCTCACCACCGCGAGTATCTGGGGCCAACGTCCTGACTTTC. Its translation: CASSPPRVSGANVLTF.

This clone has only a few counts. This chain links TRBV9 with TRBJ1-1; D is perhaps TRBD1 (6 bases). The V end lost 4 bases, the J end lost 2 bases, and 15 bases lay between the germline ends. Germline CDR1 reads SGDLS; CDR2 reads YYNGEE. This CDR3 contains 15 residues. For the CDR3, the DNA is TGTGCCAGCAGCCTCCGAGAAGGGGGAAACACTGAAGCTTTCTTT. This sequence encodes CASSLREGGNTEAFF. Drawing the rest from reference TRBV9 and TRBJ1-1, the complete variable domain is DSGVTQTPKHLITATGQRVTLRCSPRSGDLSVYWYQQSLDQGLQFLIQYYNGEERAKGNILERFSAQQFPDLHSELNLSSLELGDSALYFCASSLREGGNTEAFFGQGTRLTVV.

V gene TRBV4-2 combines with J gene TRBJ1-2; 7 nucleotides agree with TRBD1. J gave up 4 bases and V 1 base, and 6 bases lay outside the gene matches. Germline lookup yields CDR1 LGHNA and CDR2 YNFKEQ. CDR3 length equals 15 residues. The CDR3 protein is CASSQGRTGPYGYTF. The CDR3 DNA follows: TGTGCCAGCAGCCAAGGTCGGACAGGCCCCTATGGCTACACCTTC.

This clone was counted a single time. This CDR3 is CASSPGHSRGGYTF. CDR3 nucleotide sequence: TGTGCCAGCAGCCCGGGACACTCGAGAGGTGGCTACACCTTC. V gene TRBV5-4 combines with J gene TRBJ1-2, with D maybe TRBD1 (6 bases). The CDR3 is 14 residues long. V lost 4 bases to trimming and J lost 7 bases, with 17 bases between them. Germline loops: CDR1 SGHNT, CDR2 YYREEE (reference sequence).

This chain connects TRBV30 to TRBJ1-5; TRBD1 matches at 11 bases. The germline V gene has CDR1 GTSNPN and CDR2 SVGIG (reference sequence). The CDR3 consists of 15 residues. Trimming cost V 3 bases and J 6 bases; bases outside gene matches: 7. CDR3 nucleotide sequence: TGTGCCTGGAGGGTCCCGGGACAGGGGGGTCAGCCCCAGCATTTT. Its protein is CAWRVPGQGGQPQHF.

The genes are TRBV4-3 and TRBJ1-1, with TRBD1 identical over 10 bases. Germline trimming cut 1 base from V and 1 base from J; bases unmatched to any gene: 0. The CDR3 runs to 15 residues. CDR1 LGHNA and CDR2 YSLEER come from the germline V gene. The CDR3 sequence is CASSQGDRGNTEAFF. For the CDR3, the DNA is TGCGCCAGCAGCCAAGGGGACAGGGGGAACACTGAAGCTTTCTTT.

CDR3 DNA sequence: TGTGCCACCAGCCGGGCGGGGGTCTCCTACGAGCAGTACTTC. This encodes CATSRAGVSYEQYF. The rearrangement joins TRBV15 to TRBJ2-7; 7 bases align to TRBD2. CDR3 length: 14 amino acids. The trim removed 5 bases at V and 0 bases at J, leaving 4 bases unmatched. Germline loops: CDR1 LNHNV, CDR2 YYDKDF (reference sequence).

The table lists this clone with a count of one. The chain combines TRBV5-1 with TRBJ2-7; D possibly corresponds to TRBD1 (5 bases). Germline CDR1 reads SGHRS; CDR2 reads YFSETQ. This CDR3 region has 15 residues. Trimming removed 0 bases at V and 3 bases at J, with 13 bases between. This chain's CDR3 is CASSLAGILGYEQYF. The CDR3 coding sequence is TGCGCCAGCAGCTTGGCAGGGATCCTGGGCTACGAGCAGTACTTC.

This clone appeared a few times. This chain joins TRBV5-1 and TRBJ2-7; 10 bases are a match to TRBD2. Losses at the gene ends were 7 bases for V and 2 bases for J; bases not matched to a gene: 3. The CDR3 consists of 13 residues. Per the germline V gene, CDR1 is SGHRS and CDR2 is YFSETQ. The DNA for the CDR3 is TGCGCCAGCGGTAGCGGGGGGACCTACGAGCAGTACTTC. Its translation: CASGSGGTYEQYF.

The chain employs TRBV18 and TRBJ1-1; TRBD1 is a possible D gene (5 bases). CDR3 length: 13 amino acids. V was cut by 3 bases and J by 10 bases, with 15 bases left in between. CDR1 KGHSH and CDR2 LQKENI come from the germline V gene. This CDR3 is CASSPAGGLGAFF. As DNA, the CDR3 is TGTGCCAGCTCACCGGCGGGGGGACTTGGAGCTTTCTTT.

The chain carries TRBV6-6 and TRBJ1-5; 8 bases agree with TRBD1. Germline V gene lookup returns CDR1 MNHNY and CDR2 SVGAGI (reference sequence). Losses at the gene ends were 7 bases for V and 0 bases for J; bases not matched to a gene: 8. The CDR3 is 16 amino acids. In nucleotides, the CDR3 is TGTGCCAGCACCGACAGGGGTTCGGATAGCAATCAGCCCCAGCATTTT. The encoded protein is CASTDRGSDSNQPQHF.

V usage is TRBV4-2 and J usage is TRBJ2-3, with 9 nucleotides matching TRBD2. The CDR3 has 14 amino acids. With V trimmed by 1 base and J by 6 bases, 2 bases remained unmatched. Germline values: CDR1 LGHNA, CDR2 YNFKEQ. CDR3 loop: CASSQGGGVDTQYF. The CDR3 DNA is TGTGCCAGCAGCCAAGGCGGGGGGGTGGATACGCAGTATTTT.

The V gene is TRBV19, the J gene TRBJ1-5; D not resolved. Germline loops: CDR1 LNHDA, CDR2 SQIVND (reference sequence). V lost 5 bases and J 8 bases, leaving 10 bases between the germline ends. The CDR3 spans 12 residues. Here the CDR3 reads CASSPRGEPQHF. CDR3 nucleotides: TGTGCCAGTAGTCCCCGCGGAGAGCCCCAGCATTTT.

The rearrangement joins TRBV7-2 to TRBJ2-5, with TRBD2 matching over 13 bases. The J segment lost 5 bases and the V segment lost 5 bases, leaving 8 bases of the junction unmatched. Germline CDR1 and CDR2: SGHTA and FQGNSA. This CDR3 contains 16 residues. The CDR3 spells CASSLRTSGSRETQYF. The CDR3 DNA reads as TGTGCCAGCAGCCTACGGACTAGCGGGAGCCGGGAGACCCAGTACTTC.

This sequence joins TRBV6-1 and TRBJ1-5, with 7 bases lining up with TRBD1. The V and J ends lost 7 bases and 0 bases, in that order; junction bases with no gene match: 3. CDR1 and CDR2 (germline): MNHNS, SASEGT. The CDR3 is 14 residues long. The DNA of the CDR3 is TGTGCCAGCACCTACAGGGGTAGCAATCAGCCCCAGCATTTT. Protein: CASTYRGSNQPQHF.

The chain has TRBV4-1 and TRBJ2-7, with TRBD2 matching over 10 bases. V lost 3 bases, J lost 0 bases, and 11 bases stayed unmatched. There are 18 residues in the CDR3. Germline-derived CDR1 and CDR2 are MGHRA and YSYEKL. The CDR3 protein is CASSQVSGGPHSSYEQYF. As DNA, the CDR3 is TGCGCCAGCAGCCAGGTTAGCGGGGGGCCCCATAGCTCCTACGAGCAGTACTTC.

A single count supports this clone. The V call is TRBV30, the J call TRBJ2-1, with 8 bases fitting TRBD2. V shed 4 bases and J 9 bases; nucleotides not matched to a gene: 14. From germline, CDR1 is GTSNPN and CDR2 SVGIG (reference sequence). The CDR3 extends over 15 amino acids. CDR3 nucleotides: TGTGCCTGGACTAGCCGGGAGGGCACCTGGGGTGAGCAGTTCTTC. As protein: CAWTSREGTWGEQFF. The whole variable domain, filled in from reference TRBV30 and TRBJ2-1, reads SQTIHQWPATLVQPVGSPLSLECTVEGTSNPNLYWYRQAAGRGLQLLFYSVGIGQISSEVPQNLSASRPQDRQFILSSKKLLLSDSGFYLCAWTSREGTWGEQFFGPGTRLTVL.

The chain is built from TRBV2 and TRBJ1-2; maybe TRBD1 (5 bases). CDR1 and CDR2 from the germline V gene are SNHLY and FYNNEI. The V gene lost 0 bases and the J gene lost 5 bases, with 13 bases spanning the gap. This CDR3 has 15 residues. CDR3 residues: CASSEAGMGLYGYTF. The CDR3 bases are TGTGCCAGCAGTGAAGCAGGGATGGGACTTTATGGCTACACCTTC.

The chain links TRBV6-1 to TRBJ1-5, with 8 bases matching TRBD1. CDR3 length: 14 amino acids. Germline V CDR1 and CDR2: MNHNS, SASEGT. The V segment lost 9 bases and the J segment 5 bases; nucleotides outside the gene matches: 9. The CDR3 loop is CASMGGTGYQPQHF. The CDR3 DNA reads TGTGCCAGTATGGGGGGGACAGGATATCAGCCCCAGCATTTT.

The sample holds one count of this clone. The chain has TRBV7-2 and TRBJ2-7; TRBD2 matches at 9 bases. Looked up from germline, CDR1 is SGHTA and CDR2 is FQGNSA. This CDR3 contains 15 residues. The V gene end was trimmed by 5 bases and the J gene end by 6 bases; junction bases not matched to a gene: 11. The CDR3 DNA sequence: TGTGCCAGCAGCCCTTGGGTAGCGGGAGCTACCGAGCAGTACTTC. It translates to CASSPWVAGATEQYF.

This rearrangement joins TRBV6-5 to TRBJ2-1; TRBD2 matches at 8 bases. With V trimmed by 2 bases and J by 6 bases, 6 bases remained unmatched. Germline values: CDR1 MNHEY, CDR2 SVGAGI. CDR3 length: 15 residues. The CDR3 sequence is CASSYDGLAPNEQFF. The CDR3 DNA follows: TGTGCCAGCAGTTACGACGGACTAGCCCCCAATGAGCAGTTCTTC.

The chain combines TRBV7-2 with TRBJ2-4; possibly TRBD2 for D (7 bases). Germline V CDR1 and CDR2: SGHTA, FQGNSA. Trimming removed 7 bases at V and 8 bases at J, with 21 bases between. CDR3 size: 15 residues. This CDR3 is CASTPGGRRQDIQYF. The CDR3 DNA reads TGTGCCAGCACCCCGGGGGGCAGGAGGCAGGACATTCAGTACTTC.